This record looks at one TCR beta chain sequence and its context. Its antigen remains unidentified. This entry belongs to a study of shared clonotypes between healthy human individuals. Terminally differentiated effector memory CD45RA+ cells were left out of the naive CD8 fraction, which was CD45RO-negative and positively selected for CCR7. Germline V CDR1 and CDR2: LNHDA, SQIVND (reference sequence). CDR3 length: 13 residues. Deletions cut 6 bases from V and 7 bases from J, with 16 bases between. An assay was performed, and its level was deep. Profiled with immunoSEQ multiplex PCR; TCRdb holds only in-frame clones, not every one. The sample shows about 2 million clones, less than 95% of them seen only once. Overall study findings and caveats: Generation probability values for non-shared clonotypes were lower than those for clonotypes shared by all four donors. Sorted-subset sequencing, rarefaction showed, was incomplete despite large depth.

V gene TRBV19 combines with J gene TRBJ2-7, with D perhaps matching TRBD1 (6 bases). The source is a young man in good health. The sequenced sample consisted of naive CD8+ T cells sorted from blood. Written as DNA, the CDR3 is TGTGCCAGTAGGGAACAGGGTTCAGGGGAGCAGTACTTC. It specifies CASREQGSGEQYF.